This T cell receptor (beta chain) was documented in a study of shared clonotypes between healthy human individuals. About this clone itself: Other DNA sequences in this sample translate to the same CDR3.

Method: immunoSEQ multiplex PCR; TCRdb's copy keeps in-frame clones and lacks some. The sample carries over a million clones, 98% recorded once. V gave up 5 bases and J gave up 2 bases, with 9 bases separating them. The germline V gene encodes CDR1 SQVTM and CDR2 ANQGSEA. This CDR3 spans 12 amino acids. The clonotype was recovered from a man in his thirties or forties in good health. The sample taken for sequencing was naive CD4+ T cells sorted from blood. Regarding subset: CD45RA+ positively selected. The V gene is TRBV29-1, the J gene TRBJ2-5; no clear D gene. The CDR3: CSVLGKQETQYF. The CDR3 DNA reads TGCAGCGTTCTCGGCAAACAAGAGACCCAGTACTTC.